Below are 18 T cell receptor beta chains sequenced from a single sample in a study of OX40 agonist ivuxolimab in advanced cancers. Profiled with immunoSEQ multiplex PCR; TCRdb holds only in-frame clones, not every one. The sample includes 45,000 to 55,000 clones, about nine tenths seen only once; the top ten take 3.4%. Here the sequenced sample was CD4+ or CD8+ T cells sorted from blood, taken in a trial of the OX40 agonist ivuxolimab. Source of these receptors: an adult with an advanced solid tumor such as melanoma, head and neck, liver or kidney cancer.

This chain links TRBV28 with TRBJ1-2, with 9 bases that match TRBD1. CDR3 length: 16 residues. V gave up 5 bases and J gave up 3 bases; unmatched junction bases: 10. Germline V gives CDR1 MDHEN, CDR2 SYDVKM. CDR3 DNA sequence: TGTGCCAGCAGTACGTTTGGGACAGGGACGTACTATGGCTACACCTTC. This codes for CASSTFGTGTYYGYTF.

This chain uses TRBV7-8 with TRBJ1-4; a possible D gene is TRBD1 (5 bases). CDR3 length: 14 amino acids. Germline CDR1 SGHVS, CDR2 FQNEAQ. V was shortened by 5 bases and J by 8 bases, with 15 bases between the two germline ends. Here the CDR3 DNA reads TGTGCCAGCAGCCAGACAGCCACAACCGAAAAACTGTTTTTT. This translates into CASSQTATTEKLFF.

The V call is TRBV7-2, the J call TRBJ2-5; TRBD1 aligns across 7 bases. V lost 5 bases to trimming and J lost 4 bases; unmatched junction nucleotides: 7. The CDR3 sequence is 14 residues long. CDR1 and CDR2 from the germline V gene are SGHTA and FQGNSA. CDR3 loop: CASSTGQPGETQYF. CDR3 in DNA: TGTGCCAGCAGCACGGGACAGCCGGGAGAGACCCAGTACTTC.

This chain links TRBV19 with TRBJ2-5, with 7 bases lining up with TRBD1. Germline values: CDR1 LNHDA, CDR2 SQIVND (reference sequence). The CDR3 totals 16 residues. The V gene end was trimmed by 4 bases and the J gene end by 5 bases; junction bases not matched to a gene: 13. This CDR3 reads CASSTGTGTAGETQYF. CDR3 coding DNA: TGTGCCAGTAGTACAGGGACCGGGACAGCAGGGGAGACCCAGTACTTC.

CDR3 sequence reads: CASSLTDSNQPQHF. For the CDR3, the DNA is TGTGCCAGCAGCTTAACGGATAGCAATCAGCCCCAGCATTTT. V is TRBV7-9 and J is TRBJ1-5, with D uncertain. The CDR3 sequence is 14 residues long. The V and J ends lost 2 bases and 0 bases respectively, with 5 bases between them. CDR1 SEHNR and CDR2 FQNEAQ come from the germline V gene (reference sequence).

The chain carries TRBV10-3 and TRBJ2-3; 8 bases line up with TRBD2. V trimming: 6 bases; J trimming: 2 bases; junction bases outside the gene matches: 13. From germline, CDR1 is ENHRY and CDR2 SYGVKD. The CDR3 extends over 17 amino acids. The CDR3: CAISAGLAGPSTDTQYF. The CDR3 DNA reads TGTGCCATCAGCGCCGGGTTAGCGGGACCTTCCACAGATACGCAGTATTTT.

The gene calls are TRBV2 and TRBJ2-4, with a possible D match to TRBD2 (5 bases). The germline V gene encodes CDR1 SNHLY and CDR2 FYNNEI. The V end lost 6 bases, the J end lost 6 bases, and 15 bases lay between the germline ends. CDR3 length equals 14 residues. CDR3 nucleotide sequence: TGTGCCAGCAGGGGCACTGAGGGCGGAAACATTCAGTACTTC. It is translated as CASRGTEGGNIQYF.

The CDR3 reads CASSLRDGNNEQFF. CDR3 nucleotides: TGTGCCAGCAGTTTACGGGACGGAAACAATGAGCAGTTCTTC. The gene calls are TRBV27 and TRBJ2-1, with D perhaps matching TRBD1 or TRBD2 (5 bases each). The CDR3 consists of 14 residues. Trimming stripped 2 bases from V and 5 bases from J, with 10 bases between. Germline values: CDR1 MNHEY, CDR2 SMNVEV (reference sequence).

The genes are TRBV2 and TRBJ2-7, with D perhaps given as TRBD1 or TRBD2 (5 bases each). V was shortened by 6 bases and J by 2 bases, with 11 bases between the two germline ends. Germline CDR1 is SNHLY and CDR2 is FYNNEI. The CDR3 sequence is 13 residues long. CDR3 coding DNA: TGTGCCAGCAGGGGGGATGTGGCCTACGAGCAGTACTTC. As protein: CASRGDVAYEQYF.

J is TRBJ2-2 and V is TRBV5-1; D is perhaps TRBD1 or TRBD2 (5 bases each). Trimming took 0 bases from V and 5 from J, leaving 17 bases between them. Germline V gives CDR1 SGHRS, CDR2 YFSETQ. The CDR3 sequence is 17 residues long. In DNA, the CDR3 is TGCGCCAGCAGCTTGGCCGTCACGGGGACGTCGACCGGGGAGCTGTTTTTT. It is translated as CASSLAVTGTSTGELFF.

This clone was recorded only once. The chain carries TRBV19 and TRBJ2-6; 8 bases line up with TRBD1. Germline CDR1 and CDR2: LNHDA and SQIVND (reference sequence). V shed 4 bases and J 2 bases; nucleotides not matched to a gene: 1. CDR3 length: 15 residues. The DNA for the CDR3 is TGTGCCAGTAGTACACAGGGGGCTGGGGCCAACGTCCTGACTTTC. This encodes CASSTQGAGANVLTF.

This sequence joins TRBV5-5 and TRBJ2-7; possible D gene TRBD1, 7 bases. CDR1 is SGHKS, CDR2 YYEKEE, per germline (reference sequence). The CDR3 has 15 amino acids. V was pared by 4 bases and J by 2 bases, with 16 bases between. The CDR3 loop is CASSTGQPGAYEQYF. The CDR3 DNA sequence: TGTGCCAGCAGCACGGGACAGCCGGGGGCCTACGAGCAGTACTTC.

CDR3 region: CASGLTGTPANYGYTF. CDR3 DNA: TGTGCTAGTGGCCTGACAGGGACCCCCGCTAACTATGGCTACACCTTC. V and J are TRBV12-5 and TRBJ1-2; 7 nucleotides agree with TRBD1. This CDR3 is built from 16 residues. CDR1 is LGHNT, CDR2 FRNRAP, per germline. The J segment lost 0 bases and the V segment lost 6 bases, leaving 10 bases of the junction unmatched.

The chain is built from TRBV19 and TRBJ1-2, with 9 bases identical to TRBD1. The germline V gene encodes CDR1 LNHDA and CDR2 SQIVND (reference sequence). Trimming removed 7 bases from V and 2 bases from J; junction bases left unmatched: 5. The CDR3 consists of 14 residues. CDR3 coding DNA: TGTGCCAGTATACCGGGACAGGGAAACTATGGCTACACCTTC. Protein product: CASIPGQGNYGYTF.

The V and J genes are TRBV28 and TRBJ1-5; the D is unclear. The CDR3 is 16 amino acids. Germline V lookup: CDR1 MDHEN, CDR2 SYDVKM. Trimming cost V 6 bases and J 3 bases, with 18 bases left between them. The CDR3 DNA follows: TGTGCCAGCAGCCCGGGAGGTAGGGTTAACAATCAGCCCCAGCATTTT. This encodes CASSPGGRVNNQPQHF.

The chain links TRBV10-1 to TRBJ1-4; 8 positions match TRBD1. The germline V gene encodes CDR1 WNHNN and CDR2 SYGVQD (reference sequence). Unmatched junction bases numbered 9, after V lost 0 bases and J lost 3 bases. The CDR3 is 18 amino acids. DNA for the CDR3: TGCGCCAGCAGTGAGTCATTTTCACAGGGGGTAGCTAATGAAAAACTGTTTTTT. Translated: CASSESFSQGVANEKLFF.

The chain combines TRBV19 with TRBJ2-2; D is undetermined. Between the trimmed V and J ends, which lost 8 bases and 2 bases, there was a span of 18 bases. The germline CDR1 and CDR2 sequences are LNHDA and SQIVND (reference sequence). CDR3 length equals 16 residues. CDR3 region: CASLPLGKSNTGELFF. CDR3 coding DNA: TGTGCCAGTCTCCCCCTCGGAAAATCAAACACCGGGGAGCTGTTTTTT.

Regarding this clone: The junction shows a germline mismatch at one end, possibly a read error. This sample includes further DNA sequences coding for the same CDR3. The gene calls are TRBV4-3 and TRBJ1-2; D unresolved. CDR1 and CDR2 (germline): LGHNA, YSLEER. This CDR3 has 13 amino acids. CDR3 sequence (DNA): TGCGCCAGCAGCCAAGAAAGGAACTACGGCTACACCTTC. Translated, it gives CASSQERNYGYTF.